The 16 T cell receptor beta chains below come from one sample, sequenced in a study of post-analysis software for immune sequencing data. These receptors are not linked to any known antigen. Study observations and caveats: Elevated frequency relative to controls characterized several TRBV segments in patients, TRBV5-6, TRBV5-1 and TRBV20-1 among them.

The TCR beta cDNA libraries contained unique molecular identifiers. TCRdb re-derived calls from the PCR reads in MiXCR, one entry per CDR3 protein. The sample holds about half a million distinct CDR3 sequences; approximately 34% are singletons and the top ten take about 5.6%. Sequences were obtained from blood. The source of these receptors is a girl under 18 with multiple sclerosis.

The rearrangement uses TRBV7-9 and TRBJ2-3; the D is unclear. Germline CDR1 and CDR2: SEHNR and FQNEAQ (reference sequence). With 1 base removed from V and 0 bases from J, the gap between germline ends came to 14 bases. CDR3 length: 17 amino acids. The CDR3 region has the DNA TGTGCCAGCAGCTTAGAGGGCCGAGGACGAAGCACAGATACGCAGTATTTT. As protein: CASSLEGRGRSTDTQYF.

The DNA of the CDR3 is TGTGCCATCCACAGCGCTAACTATGGCTACACCTTC. It yields the protein CAIHSANYGYTF. The V call is TRBV10-3, the J call TRBJ1-2; no definite D call. The germline V gene has CDR1 ENHRY and CDR2 SYGVKD. Trimming stripped 8 bases from V and 0 bases from J, with 7 bases between. The CDR3 sequence is 12 residues long.

With respect to this clonotype: An end of the junction differs from the germline gene, which may be a read error. The gene calls are TRBV2 and TRBJ2-7; D is possibly TRBD1 (5 bases). Germline lookup yields CDR1 SNHLY and CDR2 FYNNEI. This CDR3 comprises 14 residues. The CDR3 sequence is CASSDRQSSSEQYF. The DNA of the CDR3 is TGTGCCAGCAGTGATAGACAGAGCTCCTCCGAGCAGTACTTC.

The table lists this clonotype with a few counts. This chain joins TRBV27 and TRBJ1-5, with D uncertain. CDR3 length: 14 residues. The germline gives CDR1 MNHEY, CDR2 SMNVEV (reference sequence). The V end was cut by 3 bases, the J end by 1 base, with 7 bases between. The CDR3 DNA is TGTGCCAGCAGTTTCGAGGAGAGCAATCAGCCCCAGCATTTT. Protein: CASSFEESNQPQHF.

The J gene is TRBJ2-5, the V gene TRBV7-2; tentatively, D is TRBD1 or TRBD2 (5 bases each). Gene TRBJ2-7 matches the end of the DNA better, so the J call may be wrong. This CDR3 comprises 15 residues. Per germline, CDR1 SGHTA and CDR2 FQGNSA. The CDR3 DNA reads as TGTGCCAGCAGCTTTTCAGGGACGGGGACCTACGAGCAGTACTTC. It specifies CASSFSGTGTYEQYF.

In the case of this clonotype: At one end the junction does not follow the germline gene, possibly because of a read error. The gene calls are TRBV9 and TRBJ1-6; TRBD1 aligns across 8 bases. This CDR3 has 14 amino acids. Germline CDR1 and CDR2: SGDLS and YYNGEE. In DNA form, the CDR3 reads TGTACCAGCAGCGTCGGACAGGGTATTTCACCCCTCCACTTT. Translating it yields CTSSVGQGISPLHF. Full variable domain (rest looked up from reference TRBV9 and TRBJ1-6): DSGVTQTPKHLITATGQRVTLRCSPRSGDLSVYWYQQSLDQGLQFLIQYYNGEERAKGNILERFSAQQFPDLHSELNLSSLELGDSALYFCTSSVGQGISPLHFGNGTRLTVT.

This clonotype has only a few counts. The chain is built from TRBV4-1 and TRBJ1-1; tentative D call: TRBD1 (6 bases). The V gene lost 4 bases and the J gene lost 3 bases, with 12 bases spanning the gap. Germline V CDR1 and CDR2: MGHRA, YSYEKL. The CDR3 totals 14 residues. CDR3 amino acids: CASSPHTGYTEAFF. Written as DNA, the CDR3 is TGCGCCAGCAGCCCCCACACAGGGTACACTGAAGCTTTCTTT.

The chain employs TRBV12-3 or TRBV12-4 and TRBJ2-3; the match to TRBD2 covers 13 bases. V was pared by 4 bases and J by 6 bases, with 7 bases of the junction left unmatched. The length of the CDR3 is 16 residues. DNA for the CDR3: TGTGCCAGCAGTTCCCGGACTAGCGGGGGCGCGGATACGCAGTATTTT. It codes for CASSSRTSGGADTQYF.

This clonotype was found a few times. The rearrangement links TRBV20-1 to TRBJ2-5; 12 bases match TRBD2. Germline trimming cut 3 bases from V and 2 bases from J; bases unmatched to any gene: 10. This CDR3 has 17 residues. Germline CDR1 reads DFQATT; CDR2 reads SNEGSKA (reference sequence). In DNA form, the CDR3 reads TGCAGTGCTAGTATACTAGCGGGGGGCCTTAGTCAAGAGACCCAGTACTTC. Translating gives CSASILAGGLSQETQYF.

This clonotype appeared once. CDR3 residues: CAISESEGGREKLFF. The CDR3 nucleotides read TGTGCCATCAGTGAATCGGAGGGAGGGAGGGAAAAACTGTTTTTT. The chain uses TRBV10-3 and TRBJ1-4; D is uncertain. Germline CDR1 reads ENHRY; CDR2 reads SYGVKD. V was cut by 3 bases and J by 8 bases, with 16 bases left in between. The CDR3 loop spans 15 amino acids.

The chain joins TRBV7-7 to TRBJ2-2; maybe TRBD1 (6 bases). Per the germline V gene, CDR1 is SSHAT and CDR2 is FNYEAQ (reference sequence). Trimming removed 6 bases at V and 7 bases at J, with 15 bases between. The CDR3 contains 14 residues. This chain's CDR3 is CASRQGEIGGELFF. Written as DNA, the CDR3 is TGTGCCAGCAGACAGGGTGAGATCGGCGGGGAGCTGTTTTTT. Using reference TRBV7-7 and TRBJ2-2 for the parts outside the CDR3, the full variable domain is GAGVSQSPRYKVTKRGQDVTLRCDPISSHATLYWYQQALGQGPEFLTYFNYEAQPDKSGLPSDRFSAERPEGSISTLTIQRTEQRDSAMYRCASRQGEIGGELFFGEGSRLTVL.

The chain has TRBV27 and TRBJ2-1, with D perhaps matching TRBD1 (5 bases). The DNA matches TRBJ2-7 better at its end, which makes the J call doubtful. The CDR3 is made up of 17 amino acids. In germline, CDR1 is MNHEY, CDR2 SMNVEV (reference sequence). The CDR3 here is CASSLRGPGGVLRGQYF. In nucleotides, the CDR3 is TGTGCCAGCAGTTTAAGGGGCCCGGGCGGCGTCCTACGAGGGCAGTACTTC.

The chain couples TRBV29-1 to TRBJ2-5, with D possibly called TRBD1 or TRBD2 (5 bases each). The DNA end favors TRBJ2-7, so the J call may be wrong. This CDR3 region has 14 residues. CDR1 is SQVTM and CDR2 is ANQGSEA in the germline V gene. The CDR3 protein is CSVETTGPACEQYF. The CDR3 coding sequence is TGCAGCGTTGAGACGACGGGACCGGCCTGCGAGCAGTACTTC.

This clonotype was counted many times. CDR3 bases: TGTGCCACACGGGGGGGATTGGGAGAGACCCAGTACTTC. Its translation is CATRGGLGETQYF. This rearrangement joins TRBV12-3 or TRBV12-4 to TRBJ2-5; 8 bases are a match to TRBD2. V shed 10 bases and J 4 bases; nucleotides not matched to a gene: 8. The length of the CDR3 is 13 residues.

CDR3 sequence: CASSHRISQETQYF. The CDR3 coding sequence is TGCGCCAGCAGCCACCGTATCAGCCAAGAGACCCAGTACTTC. The chain links TRBV4-1 to TRBJ2-5; D unclear. V lost 3 bases to trimming and J lost 1 base, with 9 bases between them. This CDR3 region has 14 residues. Germline V CDR1 and CDR2: MGHRA, YSYEKL.

A few counts support this clonotype. The chain employs TRBV20-1 and TRBJ2-7; weak D call: TRBD2 (6 bases). Trimming removed 3 bases at V and 2 bases at J, with 17 bases between. The CDR3 extends over 15 amino acids. Germline V gene data show CDR1 as DFQATT and CDR2 as SNEGSKA (reference sequence). As DNA, the CDR3 is TGCAGTGCTAGGAGTTCCGGGGGTTACACCTACGAGCAGTACTTC. Translation gives CSARSSGGYTYEQYF.